This TCR beta chain was sequenced in a study of T cell responses to AZD1222 COVID-19 vaccine (dated by TCRdb to about 2021). Background on the whole study: AZD1222 recipients whose second dose came at about 4 weeks and those whose second dose came at about 12 weeks were combined into one group, since spike-specific TCR depth and breadth did not differ between the two schedules. TCR sequencing covered 230 or so trial participants: approximately 200 given two doses of AZD1222 and 26 given two doses of MenACWY control vaccine. Trial participants were enrolled into age subgroups of 18-55, 56-69 and 70-plus years, which contained roughly 140, 27 and 60 TCR-sequenced participants, respectively. Study-wide findings and limitations: No day 14 peak-response samples were available, so repertoires were characterized only after the peak T cell response. After two AZD1222 doses, both the breadth and the depth of spike-specific TCRs were significantly higher than at day 0 and than in MenACWY recipients. The vaccine-associated CD4 TCRs covered the entire spike protein, and the dominant responses fell in regions 160-218 and 743-854. Conclusions about previously exposed vaccinees are limited because only five to seven AZD1222 recipients were SARS-CoV-2 seropositive at baseline. Most participants were white British and females outnumbered males, and the authors suggested that clonal diversity may have been underestimated. The 56-69-year group was small, and its depth increase did not reach significance, likely because of low power. Epitopes outside the regions mutated in the B.1.351 and B.1.1.7 variants were reportedly recognized by nearly half of the unique spike-specific TCRs.

The CDR3 regions of human TCRbeta chains were analyzed by immunosequencing. Per the source publication's procedure: TCRs in the repertoires were compared against a reference library of SARS-CoV-2-specific TCRs that had been generated with the MIRA antigen-specificity platform. Breadth was defined as the fraction of unique TCRs that were SARS-CoV-2-associated. Depth was defined as the fraction of total T cells that were SARS-CoV-2-associated. Using the MIRA data, each spike-specific TCR was assigned both to the spike region to which the TCR was reactive and to a CD4 or CD8 class. Log10-transformed breadth and depth values were compared by one-way ANOVA with Sidak's multiple comparisons tests. TCRdb retrieved this table from immuneACCESS and kept in-frame rearrangements only. Not all clones are present; in checked studies, unresolved V genes account for under half, and no reason is known for the remainder. Clone size and the V and J calls come from that table; the DNA yielded D and trimming. The sample includes 85,000 to 130,000 clones, with approximately 89% observed a single time. The top ten clonotypes cover around 9% of the sample.

The CDR3 spans 18 residues, from the cysteine through the phenylalanine. Only CDR3 DNA remains: 54 bases, in frame from the first base. The V end gives up 4 bases and the J end 5 bases, leaving 16 bases in the junction not matched to a gene. The germline V gene provides CDR1 SQVTM and CDR2 ANQGSEA. On this clone: This clone's antigen is unknown. No clone much larger than this one lies a single base away; base qualities are absent.

What this sample's time point label stands for: baseline before first vaccination. Vaccinee samples came from UK trials COV001 and COV002, including a single-blind randomized controlled phase 2/3 trial of AZD1222 (ChAdOx1 nCoV-19) in healthy adults. Trial participant PBMC samples were collected at day 0 and day 28 after the second dose for TCRbeta chain sequencing. This chain is built from TRBV29-1 and TRBJ2-3; 12 central bases correspond to TRBD2. This clonotype originated in an adult in good health. The material sequenced was peripheral blood, taken on day 0 of AZD1222 vaccination. The CDR3 reads CSVADIPGLAGGVDTQYF. The nucleotide sequence reads TGCAGCGTTGCCGATATCCCGGGACTAGCGGGTGGAGTAGATACGCAGTATTTT.